This T cell receptor (beta chain) appears in the sequencing data of a study of OX40 agonist ivuxolimab in advanced cancers. Study-wide context: Eligibility admitted prior anti-PD-1, anti-PD-L1 or anti-CTLA-4 therapy; 40% had some. Three patients got partial responses; one had hepatocellular carcinoma and two had cutaneous melanoma.

TCRdb's copy holds only in-frame clones and misses some; the assay was immunoSEQ multiplex PCR. The profile shows more than 95,000 clones, 85% to 95% of them singletons. Study-level results: Fewer expanded clones were found on average in CD4+ than in CD8+ T cells. Some patients who did not respond also had low normalized T-cell clonal expansion.

Notes on this clone: Antigen: not known.

Sequences were derived from CD4+ or CD8+ T cells sorted from blood, sampled in a trial of the OX40 agonist ivuxolimab. This TCR was recovered from an adult with an advanced solid tumor such as melanoma, head and neck, liver or kidney cancer.

The CDR3, as DNA: TGTGCCAGCAGCCTATCGGGACGGAATCAGCCCCAGCATTTT. Translation gives CASSLSGRNQPQHF. The chain recombines TRBV11-3 with TRBJ1-5; possible D gene TRBD1, 5 bases. The CDR3 spans 14 residues. The V end was cut by 5 bases, the J end by 4 bases, with 12 bases between. Germline CDR1 reads SGHNT; CDR2 reads YENEEA.